These 13 T cell receptor beta chains share one sample of origin, sequenced in a study of blood T cell repertoires in COVID-19. This table comes from immunoSEQ multiplex PCR, and its TCRdb copy is limited to in-frame clones, with some not included. Here the sample spans around 280,000 clones, around 92% being singletons. Sequencing was performed on peripheral blood. Source of these receptors: a woman under 40 with COVID-19, enrolled during active disease.

The chain links TRBV6-4 to TRBJ2-1; possibly TRBD2 for D (6 bases). The CDR3 has 15 residues. V was clipped by 0 bases and J by 4 bases, with 10 bases between them. Germline assignment: CDR1 MRHNA and CDR2 SNTAGT. This chain's CDR3 is CASSDSAGPYNEQFF. The CDR3 bases are TGTGCCAGCAGTGACTCAGCGGGCCCATACAATGAGCAGTTCTTC.

The chain combines TRBV12-3 or TRBV12-4 with TRBJ1-2, with D perhaps TRBD1 (5 bases). V was clipped by 8 bases and J by 8 bases, with 18 bases between them. This CDR3 has 13 residues. The CDR3 protein is CASRGGAPEGYTF. The CDR3, as DNA: TGTGCCAGCCGGGGGGGAGCTCCGGAGGGCTACACCTTC.

The chain has TRBV4-1 and TRBJ2-7; perhaps TRBD2 as D (5 bases). Germline V lookup: CDR1 MGHRA, CDR2 YSYEKL. The germline V and J ends were trimmed by 4 bases and 2 bases, with 15 bases remaining between them. This CDR3 comprises 15 residues. The CDR3 sequence is CASSPRGLATYEQYF. The CDR3 coding sequence is TGCGCCAGCAGCCCCCGGGGTCTCGCCACCTACGAGCAGTACTTC.

This clone was seen once. J is TRBJ1-1 and V is TRBV19; D might be TRBD1 (6 bases). Germline assignment: CDR1 LNHDA and CDR2 SQIVND (reference sequence). Deletions cut 4 bases from V and 5 bases from J, with 14 bases between. CDR3 length equals 14 residues. The CDR3 reads CASSSLPQGTEAFF. CDR3 sequence (DNA): TGTGCCAGTAGTAGTCTACCACAGGGTACTGAAGCTTTCTTT.

This clone came up once. CDR3 protein: CAGTAGNEQFF. CDR3 DNA sequence: TGTGCCGGAACGGCCGGGAATGAGCAGTTCTTC. The chain employs TRBV6-5 and TRBJ2-1; D remains ambiguous. The V gene lost 11 bases and the J gene lost 7 bases, with 12 bases spanning the gap. Looked up from germline, CDR1 is MNHEY and CDR2 is SVGAGI. The CDR3 sequence is 11 residues long.

The genes are TRBV4-2 and TRBJ1-1; D is ambiguous. Trimming left V 0 bases short and J 4 bases short, with 12 bases between. This CDR3 is built from 15 residues. Germline V gene data show CDR1 as LGHNA and CDR2 as YNFKEQ. CDR3 DNA: TGTGCCAGCAGCCAAGATGCCGGCGGTCGCACTGAAGCTTTCTTT. Protein: CASSQDAGGRTEAFF.

The genes are TRBV19 and TRBJ2-1; no firm D call. CDR3 length: 13 amino acids. Germline loops: CDR1 LNHDA, CDR2 SQIVND (reference sequence). The V gene lost 11 bases and the J gene lost 0 bases, with 11 bases spanning the gap. In DNA form, the CDR3 reads TGTGCCGTGAGGTTGAGCTCCTACAATGAGCAGTTCTTC. Translation gives CAVRLSSYNEQFF.

V usage is TRBV7-8 and J usage is TRBJ2-3; 12 nucleotides align to TRBD2. Trimming removed 3 bases from V and 2 bases from J; junction bases left unmatched: 3. This CDR3 contains 16 residues. Germline V gives CDR1 SGHVS, CDR2 FQNEAQ. CDR3 sequence: CASSFLAGGPTDTQYF. The CDR3 nucleotides are TGTGCCAGCAGCTTTCTAGCGGGGGGGCCCACAGATACGCAGTATTTT.

The DNA of the CDR3 is TGTGCCAGCAGTTTAGGGGACAGGGAGGACATTCAGTACTTC. Amino acids: CASSLGDREDIQYF. The chain links TRBV27 to TRBJ2-4; 9 nucleotides match TRBD1. The CDR3 length is 14 residues. Germline V gene lookup returns CDR1 MNHEY and CDR2 SMNVEV (reference sequence). V shed 2 bases and J 8 bases; nucleotides not matched to a gene: 4.

The chain couples TRBV4-1 to TRBJ1-1; TRBD1 might be the D (5 bases). Trimming pared 0 bases from V and 3 bases from J, leaving 11 bases between. The CDR3 runs to 15 residues. From germline, CDR1 is MGHRA and CDR2 YSYEKL. The CDR3 region is CASSQDLWGDTEAFF. DNA of the CDR3: TGCGCCAGCAGCCAAGATCTTTGGGGGGACACTGAAGCTTTCTTT.

The chain has TRBV5-4 and TRBJ2-7, with TRBD2 as a possible D gene (6 bases). The CDR3 is 11 amino acids. CDR1 and CDR2 (germline): SGHNT, YYREEE (reference sequence). V lost 7 bases to trimming and J lost 4 bases, with 9 bases between them. The CDR3 region has the DNA TGTGCCAGCCGTGGGGGGTACGAGCAGTACTTC. Translated: CASRGGYEQYF.

This clone came up once. The V and J genes are TRBV3-1 (or the pseudogene TRBV3-2) and TRBJ2-5; a weak D match, TRBD2 (5 bases). V lost 4 bases, J lost 3 bases, and 12 bases lay in between. The germline CDR1 and CDR2 sequences are LGHDT and YNNKEL (reference sequence). This CDR3 has 14 amino acids. CDR3 DNA sequence: TGTGCCAGCAGCCGAACCAGCGGCAAAGAGACCCAGTACTTC. It encodes CASSRTSGKETQYF.

This sequence joins TRBV6-5 and TRBJ1-1; D is possibly TRBD1 (5 bases). The CDR3 has 14 amino acids. The germline gives CDR1 MNHEY, CDR2 SVGAGI. V was trimmed by 2 bases and J by 5 bases, leaving 12 bases between them. The CDR3 reads CASSYGARGTEAFF. For the CDR3, the DNA is TGTGCCAGCAGTTACGGTGCCCGGGGGACTGAAGCTTTCTTT.